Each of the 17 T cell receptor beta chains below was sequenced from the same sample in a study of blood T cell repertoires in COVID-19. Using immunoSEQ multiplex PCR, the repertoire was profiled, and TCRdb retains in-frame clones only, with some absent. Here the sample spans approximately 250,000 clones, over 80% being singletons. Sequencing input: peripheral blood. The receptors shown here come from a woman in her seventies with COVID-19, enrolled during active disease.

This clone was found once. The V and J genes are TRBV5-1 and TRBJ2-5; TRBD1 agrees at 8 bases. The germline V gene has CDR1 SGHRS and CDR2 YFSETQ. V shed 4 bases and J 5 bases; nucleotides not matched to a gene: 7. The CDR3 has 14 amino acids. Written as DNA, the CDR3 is TGCGCCAGCAGCGGGTCTCGACAGGGGGAGACCCAGTACTTC. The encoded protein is CASSGSRQGETQYF.

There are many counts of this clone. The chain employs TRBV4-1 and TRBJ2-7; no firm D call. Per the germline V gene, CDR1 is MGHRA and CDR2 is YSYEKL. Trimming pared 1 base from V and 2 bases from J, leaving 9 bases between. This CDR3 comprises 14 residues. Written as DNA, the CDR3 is TGCGCCAGCAGCCAAGGTTACACCACCTACGAGCAGTACTTC. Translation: CASSQGYTTYEQYF.

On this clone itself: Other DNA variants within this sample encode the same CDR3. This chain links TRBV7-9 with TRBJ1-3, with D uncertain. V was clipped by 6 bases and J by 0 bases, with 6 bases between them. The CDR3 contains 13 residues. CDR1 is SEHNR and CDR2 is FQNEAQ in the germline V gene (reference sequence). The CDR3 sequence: CASSPSSGNTIYF. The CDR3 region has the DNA TGTGCCAGCAGTCCGAGCTCTGGAAACACCATATATTTT.

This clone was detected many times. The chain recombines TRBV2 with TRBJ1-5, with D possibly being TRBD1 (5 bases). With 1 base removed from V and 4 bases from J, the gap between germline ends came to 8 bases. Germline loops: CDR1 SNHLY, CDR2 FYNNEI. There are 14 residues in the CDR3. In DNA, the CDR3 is TGTGCCAGCAGTGAAGGTCGGGGGAATCAGCCCCAGCATTTT. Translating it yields CASSEGRGNQPQHF.

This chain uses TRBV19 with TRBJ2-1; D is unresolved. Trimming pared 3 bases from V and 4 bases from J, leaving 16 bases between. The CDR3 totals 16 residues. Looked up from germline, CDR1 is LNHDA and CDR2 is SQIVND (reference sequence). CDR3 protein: CASSIAFGSDYNEQFF. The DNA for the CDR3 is TGTGCCAGTAGTATCGCCTTTGGCAGCGATTACAATGAGCAGTTCTTC. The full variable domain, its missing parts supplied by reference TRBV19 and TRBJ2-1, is DGGITQSPKYLFRKEGQNVTLSCEQNLNHDAMYWYRQDPGQGLRLIYYSQIVNDFQKGDIAEGYSVSREKKESFPLTVTSAQKNPTAFYLCASSIAFGSDYNEQFFGPGTRLTVL.

Here the CDR3 reads CSVDGAGGTYEQYF. The CDR3 DNA is TGCAGCGTTGATGGCGCGGGAGGGACCTACGAGCAGTACTTC. The chain recombines TRBV29-1 with TRBJ2-7; 9 bases are a match to TRBD2. Trimming at V came to 3 bases and at J to 2 bases, leaving 5 bases not matched to a gene. This CDR3 is built from 14 residues. Germline V CDR1 and CDR2: SQVTM, ANQGSEA.

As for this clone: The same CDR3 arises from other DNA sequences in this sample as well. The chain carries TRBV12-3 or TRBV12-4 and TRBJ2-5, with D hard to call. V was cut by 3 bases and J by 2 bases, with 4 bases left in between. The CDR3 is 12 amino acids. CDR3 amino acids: CASSFSQETQYF. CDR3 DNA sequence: TGTGCCAGCAGTTTCAGTCAAGAGACCCAGTACTTC.

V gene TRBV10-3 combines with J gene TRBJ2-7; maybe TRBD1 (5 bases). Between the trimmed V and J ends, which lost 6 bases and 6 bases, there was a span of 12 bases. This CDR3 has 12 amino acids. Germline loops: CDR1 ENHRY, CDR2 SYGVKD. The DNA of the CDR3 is TGTGCCATCAGAGATCAGGGTGGCGAGCAGTACTTC. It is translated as CAIRDQGGEQYF.

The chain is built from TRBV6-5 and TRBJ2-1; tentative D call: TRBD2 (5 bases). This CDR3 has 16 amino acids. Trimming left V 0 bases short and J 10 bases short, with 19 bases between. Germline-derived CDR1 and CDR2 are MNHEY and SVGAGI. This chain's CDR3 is CASSYSVPSGPGEQFF. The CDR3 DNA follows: TGTGCCAGCAGTTACTCGGTGCCCAGCGGCCCTGGAGAGCAGTTCTTC.

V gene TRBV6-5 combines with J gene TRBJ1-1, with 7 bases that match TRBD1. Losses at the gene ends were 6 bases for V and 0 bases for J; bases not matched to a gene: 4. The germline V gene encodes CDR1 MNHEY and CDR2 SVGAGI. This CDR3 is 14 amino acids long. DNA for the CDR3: TGTGCCAGCAGGGTGGGACAGATGAACACTGAAGCTTTCTTT. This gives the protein CASRVGQMNTEAFF.

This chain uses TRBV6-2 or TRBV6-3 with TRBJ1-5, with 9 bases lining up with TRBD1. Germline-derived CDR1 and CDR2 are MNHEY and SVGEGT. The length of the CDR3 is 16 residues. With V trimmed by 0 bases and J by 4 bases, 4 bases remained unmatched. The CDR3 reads CASSYSHRGRNQPQHF. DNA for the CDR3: TGTGCCAGCAGTTACTCGCACAGGGGGCGAAATCAGCCCCAGCATTTT.

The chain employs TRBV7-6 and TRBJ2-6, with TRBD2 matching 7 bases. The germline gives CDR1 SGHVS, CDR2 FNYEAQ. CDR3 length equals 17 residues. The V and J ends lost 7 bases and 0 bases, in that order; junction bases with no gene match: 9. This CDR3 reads CASTLLGGTSGANVLTF. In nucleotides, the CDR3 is TGTGCCAGCACCCTCCTCGGGGGGACCTCTGGGGCCAACGTCCTGACTTTC.

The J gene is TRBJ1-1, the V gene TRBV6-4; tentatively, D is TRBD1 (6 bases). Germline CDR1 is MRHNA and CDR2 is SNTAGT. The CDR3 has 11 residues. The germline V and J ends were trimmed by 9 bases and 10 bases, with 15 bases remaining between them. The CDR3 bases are TGTGCCAGTCAGCGACAGGCCCCAGCTTTCTTT. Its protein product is CASQRQAPAFF.

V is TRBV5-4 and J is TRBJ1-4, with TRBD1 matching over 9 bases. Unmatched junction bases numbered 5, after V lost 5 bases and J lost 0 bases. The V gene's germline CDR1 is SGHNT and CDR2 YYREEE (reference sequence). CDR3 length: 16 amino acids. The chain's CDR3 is CASSPGQGPTNEKLFF. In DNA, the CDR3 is TGTGCCAGCAGTCCGGGACAGGGACCAACTAATGAAAAACTGTTTTTT.

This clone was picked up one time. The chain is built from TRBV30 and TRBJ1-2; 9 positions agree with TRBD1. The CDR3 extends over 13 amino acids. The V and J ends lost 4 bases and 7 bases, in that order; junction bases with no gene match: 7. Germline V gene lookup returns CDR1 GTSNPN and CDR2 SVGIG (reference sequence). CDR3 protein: CAWKKQGASGYTF. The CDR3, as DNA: TGTGCCTGGAAAAAACAGGGGGCGAGTGGCTACACCTTC. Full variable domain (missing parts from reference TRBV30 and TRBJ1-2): SQTIHQWPATLVQPVGSPLSLECTVEGTSNPNLYWYRQAAGRGLQLLFYSVGIGQISSEVPQNLSASRPQDRQFILSSKKLLLSDSGFYLCAWKKQGASGYTFGSGTRLTVV.

The CDR3, as DNA: TGCGCCAGCAGCTTGACCGGGACAGGGGGTATGAGCTATGGCTACACCTTC. The encoded protein is CASSLTGTGGMSYGYTF. The V call is TRBV5-1, the J call TRBJ1-2; 11 bases are a match to TRBD1. Germline-derived CDR1 and CDR2 are SGHRS and YFSETQ. This CDR3 comprises 17 residues. V lost 1 base to trimming and J lost 4 bases; unmatched junction nucleotides: 9. Full variable domain (missing parts from reference TRBV5-1 and TRBJ1-2): KAGVTQTPRYLIKTRGQQVTLSCSPISGHRSVSWYQQTPGQGLQFLFEYFSETQRNKGNFPGRFSGRQFSNSRSEMNVSTLELGDSALYLCASSLTGTGGMSYGYTFGSGTRLTVV.

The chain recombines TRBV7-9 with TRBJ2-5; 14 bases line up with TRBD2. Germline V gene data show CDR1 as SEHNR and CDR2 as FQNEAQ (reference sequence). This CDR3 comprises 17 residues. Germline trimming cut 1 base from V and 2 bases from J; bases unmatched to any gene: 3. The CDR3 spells CASSLGRLAGGQETQYF. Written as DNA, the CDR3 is TGTGCCAGCAGCTTAGGGAGACTAGCGGGAGGGCAAGAGACCCAGTACTTC.